Listed below are T cell receptor beta chains from one sample, sequenced in a study of T cell repertoires in cytomegalovirus infection. For these TCRs, the target antigens are not known. TCRdb fed the reads into MiXCR, producing one record per CDR3 protein. The sample gives 550,000 to 850,000 distinct CDR3 sequences, about 30% of which show up once; about 20% is in the top ten. The sequenced sample was cultured PBMCs, obtained from culture after CMV antigen stimulation. All receptors come from a human donor in good health (CMV status not recorded). Some clones in this sample may be carry-over from other donors' samples. Each CDR3 is given with its conserved first and last residue. D genes are given only for firm matches. Part of the rows lack a size; the others show once, few, many or a class for expanded clones.

few,TRBJ1-1,TRBV7-2,.,TGTGCCAGCAGCTTTCGACAGGTTTGGCTGACTGAAGCTTTCTTT,CASSFRQVWLTEAFF
.,TRBJ2-3,TRBV10-3,.,TGTGCCATCAACCGGGGAGGATTCACAGATACGCAGTATTTT,CAINRGGFTDTQYF
few,TRBJ2-3,TRBV10-3,TRBD1,TGTGCCATCAGTGAGTCTTCCGGACAGGGGACAGATACGCAGTATTTT,CAISESSGQGTDTQYF
few,TRBJ2-7,TRBV7-8,.,TGTGCCAGCAGCTTAAGCTTCGCCTACCTGGGGGCATACGAGCAGTACTTC,CASSLSFAYLGAYEQYF
few,TRBJ1-1,TRBV7-6,.,TGTGCCAGCAGCTTTACGGCGGACACTGAAGCTTTCTTT,CASSFTADTEAFF
few,TRBJ2-2,TRBV7-9,.,TGTGCCAGCAGCTGGGAAGGGTACACCGGGGAGCTGTTTTTT,CASSWEGYTGELFF
.,TRBJ1-2,TRBV12-3/TRBV12-4,.,TGTGCCAGCAGTTTGTTCAGAGACTATGGCTACACCTTC,CASSLFRDYGYTF
.,TRBJ1-6,TRBV7-9,.,TGTGCCAGCAGCTCGAGGCCAGGGACAAGCTCCTATAATTCACCCCTCCACTTT,CASSSRPGTSSYNSPLHF
.,TRBJ2-5,TRBV11-2,TRBD2,TGTGCCAGCAGCTGGAAACCCCCGGGACTAGCGGATCAAGGGACCCAGTACTTC,CASSWKPPGLADQGTQYF
few,TRBJ2-5,TRBV7-6,.,TGTGCCAGCAGCTTATGGCGGGGCCGTGAGACCCAGTACTTC,CASSLWRGRETQYF
many,TRBJ2-4,TRBV7-2,TRBD2,TGTGCCAGCCGAAGGGGCGGGGGAACCAAAAACATTCAGTACTTC,CASRRGGGTKNIQYF
few,TRBJ1-5,TRBV19,TRBD1,TGTGCCAGTAGTCTCGGGACAGGGTACGGCAATCAGCCCCAGCATTTT,CASSLGTGYGNQPQHF
once,TRBJ2-3,TRBV30,TRBD2,TGTGCCTGGAGTGTGGGAGCGGGGAGCACAGATACGCAGTATTTT,CAWSVGAGSTDTQYF
few,TRBJ2-3,TRBV7-2,.,TGTGCCAGCAGCCCAGGCACGTTAGATACGCAGTATTTT,CASSPGTLDTQYF
.,TRBJ2-2,TRBV7-6,.,TGTGCCAGCAGCTTCGAAATAAACACCGGGGAGCTGTTTTTT,CASSFEINTGELFF
few,TRBJ2-2,TRBV7-8,.,TGTGCCAGCAGCCGCCCCGTAAGGGTCACCGGGGAGCTGTTTTTT,CASSRPVRVTGELFF
.,TRBJ2-7,TRBV7-9,.,TGTGCCAGCAGCTTATATGGATCAGCCCTAGGGGAGCAGTACTTC,CASSLYGSALGEQYF
.,TRBJ2-7,TRBV6-6,.,TGTGCCAGCAGGCTAGATAGCTACGAGCAGTACTTC,CASRLDSYEQYF
once,TRBJ2-7,TRBV6-6,.,TGTGCCAGCTTCTTTGATATACGAGGGGAAACCTACGAGCAGTACTTC,CASFFDIRGETYEQYF
few,TRBJ2-5,TRBV7-2,TRBD2,TGTGCCAGCAGTCGTAGCGGGGGGGCGTCCGGCGAGACCCAGTACTTC,CASSRSGGASGETQYF
.,TRBJ2-7,TRBV7-9,.,TGTGCCAGCAGCTTAACACTCACCTACGAGCAGTACTTC,CASSLTLTYEQYF
.,TRBJ2-3,TRBV6-6,TRBD2,TGTGCCAGCAGTCCCGGACTAGTAACAGATACGCAGTATTTT,CASSPGLVTDTQYF
.,TRBJ2-1,TRBV20-1,TRBD2,TGCAGTGCCCCGGGACTAGACGGTGCGAGGAATGAGCAGTTCTTC,CSAPGLDGARNEQFF
few,TRBJ2-2,TRBV2,.,TGTGCCAGCAGTCGACAGATAAACACCGGGGAGCTGTTTTTT,CASSRQINTGELFF
medium-sized,TRBJ2-5,TRBV7-2,.,TGTGCCAGCAGCTTATCCGGAAAGTCCCAGTACTTC,CASSLSGKSQYF
.,TRBJ2-7,TRBV28,.,TGTGCCAGCAGTTTAGAGTACAGGGGAGGCGAGCAGTACTTC,CASSLEYRGGEQYF
.,TRBJ1-5,TRBV29-1,.,TGCAGCGTTGGAGGGTTCGGGCAGCCCCAGCATTTT,CSVGGFGQPQHF
many,TRBJ2-1,TRBV7-2,.,TGTGCCAGCAGCTTAATGGTAGGTCCTTACAATGAGCAGTTCTTC,CASSLMVGPYNEQFF
.,TRBJ2-7,TRBV6-2/TRBV6-3,.,TGTGCCAGCAGTATAATGAGGGTTGTGTCCTACGAGCAGTACTTC,CASSIMRVVSYEQYF
.,TRBJ1-2,TRBV5-4,.,TGTGCCAGCAGCATAGGGGGGGTGCTTTATGGCTACACCTTC,CASSIGGVLYGYTF
.,TRBJ1-3,TRBV7-6,.,TGTGCCAGCAGCTTATGGGACACTGGAAACACCATATATTTT,CASSLWDTGNTIYF
.,TRBJ2-1,TRBV7-6,TRBD2,TGTGCCAGCAGCCCTAGGTCCCTAGCGGGAGACGGTGAGCAGTTCTTC,CASSPRSLAGDGEQFF
.,TRBJ2-5,TRBV7-2,TRBD2,TGTGCCAGCAGCCAGAGCGTAGCGGGGGGGGAAGAGACCCAGTACTTC,CASSQSVAGGEETQYF
.,TRBJ1-1,TRBV7-8,.,TGTGCCAGCAGCCAAACGAGGTACACTGAAGCTTTCTTT,CASSQTRYTEAFF
.,TRBJ2-2,TRBV6-1,.,TGTGCCAGCGGAAGAAGCACCGGGGAGCTGTTTTTT,CASGRSTGELFF
.,TRBJ2-5,TRBV7-6,TRBD1,TGTGCCAGCAGCGACGCCGATCGCGGGACAGGGGGTCGAGAGACCCAGTACTTC,CASSDADRGTGGRETQYF
.,TRBJ1-4,TRBV3-1,.,TGTGCCAGCAGCCAAGATGAGAGGGAGAATGAAAAACTGTTTTTT,CASSQDERENEKLFF
few,TRBJ2-2,TRBV7-2,.,TGTGCCAGCAGCTTAGGGATAGCCCTCACCGGGGAGCTGTTTTTT,CASSLGIALTGELFF
many,TRBJ1-5,TRBV7-2,.,TGTGCCAGCAGCTTAAGCTTCAGCGATCAGCCCCAGCATTTT,CASSLSFSDQPQHF
.,TRBJ2-1,TRBV12-3/TRBV12-4,TRBD2,TGTGCCAGCAGTTTCGGCGGGAGTGGGGATGAGCAGTTCTTC,CASSFGGSGDEQFF
.,TRBJ2-1,TRBV20-1,TRBD2,TGCAGTGCTAGGGTGCCGGGACTAGTCTACAATGAGCAGTTCTTC,CSARVPGLVYNEQFF
many,TRBJ2-5,TRBV7-2,TRBD2,TGTGCCAGCGGCCGACTAGCATCTCAAGAGACCCAGTACTTC,CASGRLASQETQYF
few,TRBJ1-4,TRBV7-6,.,TGTGCCAGCAGCTTAAGTCTCAGGGAGGGTGAAAAACTGTTTTTT,CASSLSLREGEKLFF
once,TRBJ1-6,TRBV12-3/TRBV12-4,.,TGTGCTTACGACGGGGGCTCCCTCCACTTT,CAYDGGSLHF
.,TRBJ2-3,TRBV6-6,.,TGTGCCAGCAGTTACCTGCAGGCATATACGCAGTATTTT,CASSYLQAYTQYF
few,TRBJ1-5,TRBV7-9,TRBD1,TGTGCCAGCAGCGCCACAGGGACAGATATATATCAGCCCCAGCATTTT,CASSATGTDIYQPQHF
few,TRBJ2-2,TRBV7-9,.,TGTGCCAGCAGCTCGAAGACGAACACCGGGGAGCTGTTTTTT,CASSSKTNTGELFF
.,TRBJ1-1,TRBV11-2,.,TGTGCCAGCAGTTGGGGGGTAATGAACACTGAAGCTTTCTTT,CASSWGVMNTEAFF
few,TRBJ2-2,TRBV7-2,.,TGTGCCAGCAGCTTAGTGTTAGAGGACACCGGGGAGCTGTTTTTT,CASSLVLEDTGELFF
.,TRBJ1-6,TRBV18,.,TGTGCCAGCTCACCTGAGGCCGGGATATGGACACCCCTCCACTTT,CASSPEAGIWTPLHF
once,TRBJ2-5,TRBV6-8,.,TGTGCCACCATGTCTTCGGTGGGGATACAAGAGACCCAGTACTTC,CATMSSVGIQETQYF
few,TRBJ1-1,TRBV5-6,TRBD1,TGTGCCAGCAGCTTGTGGGGTTGGACAGGGGTCGGTGTTACTGAAGCTTTCTTT,CASSLWGWTGVGVTEAFF
few,TRBJ2-7,TRBV5-6,.,TGTGCCAGCACCGCAGCGCTAGGGCGGGACGAGCAGTACTTC,CASTAALGRDEQYF
.,TRBJ2-1,TRBV5-1,TRBD2,TGCGCCAGCAGCTTTCAGGACGGGACTAGCGCCTACAATGAGCAGTTCTTC,CASSFQDGTSAYNEQFF
many,TRBJ2-7,TRBV7-2,.,TGTGCCAGCAGCTTAGTCGGGACCAACTTCTACGAGCAGTACTTC,CASSLVGTNFYEQYF
.,TRBJ2-3,TRBV10-3,.,TGTGCCACCAACTCTGGAGATACGCAGTATTTT,CATNSGDTQYF
.,TRBJ1-3,TRBV2,.,TGTGCCAGCAGTGCTACCGGGACAAGCGGAAACACCATATATTTT,CASSATGTSGNTIYF
.,TRBJ2-3,TRBV12-3/TRBV12-4,TRBD2,TGTGCCAGCAGTACCGGGACTAGCGGATTCACAGATACGCAGTATTTT,CASSTGTSGFTDTQYF
many,TRBJ2-6,TRBV7-2,TRBD1,TGTGCCAGCAGCTTCTCCGGGACAGGGGTTGCTGGGGCCAACGTCCTGACTTTC,CASSFSGTGVAGANVLTF
.,TRBJ1-1,TRBV6-6,.,TGTGCCAGCAGCCCTGGCGGCAGGCGGGCTTTCTTT,CASSPGGRRAFF